This T cell receptor beta chain was sequenced for a study of blood T cell repertoires in COVID-19. Turning to the study itself: The study drew acute and convalescent COVID-19 samples from the United States, Italy and Spain.

Repertoires were generated with immunoSEQ multiplex PCR, while TCRdb's copy carries only in-frame clones and drops some. The profile shows 25,000 to 30,000 clones, roughly 85% of them singletons. CDR1 and CDR2 from the germline V gene are LNHDA and SQIVND (reference sequence). The ends lost 4 bases at V and 1 base at J; junction bases unmatched: 6. The CDR3 covers 15 residues. The sample taken for sequencing was peripheral blood. The source is a human donor in a cohort sampled during active COVID-19. V is TRBV19 and J is TRBJ1-2; 7 nucleotides match TRBD1. The CDR3 sequence is CASSRGQIDNYGYTF. The CDR3 region has the DNA TGTGCCAGTAGTAGGGGACAGATAGATAACTATGGCTACACCTTC.